This T cell receptor beta chain was profiled in a study of human T cells and chemical hapten exposure. Time point specified: patch test 1, 2 weeks after DPC sensitization. As for treatment: therapeutic diphenylcyclopropenone sensitization with weekly scalp DPC. Trimming cost V 4 bases and J 2 bases, with 2 bases left between them. The CDR3 has 10 amino acids. Germline assignment: CDR1 SQVTM and CDR2 ANQGSEA. One entry per CDR3 protein, called by TCRdb with MiXCR from the RACE reads. The data show about 83,000 distinct CDR3 sequences, with 7% to 8% seen just once and approximately 1.5% held by the top ten.

V gene TRBV29-1 combines with J gene TRBJ2-5; D is unresolved. The sample in question was whole blood, obtained in connection with sensitization to the hapten diphenylcyclopropenone (DPC). The sequence was collected from a woman in her 30s with alopecia areata. Some clones in this sample may be carry-over from other donors' samples. Written as DNA, the CDR3 is TGCAGCGTTGGACAAGAGACCCAGTACTTC. It specifies CSVGQETQYF. The full variable domain, with the rest looked up from reference TRBV29-1 and TRBJ2-5, is SAVISQKPSRDICQRGTSLTIQCQVDSQVTMMFWYRQQPGQSLTLIATANQGSEATYESGFVIDKFPISRPNLTFSTLTVSNMSPEDSSIYLCSVGQETQYFGPGTRLLVL.